These 8 T cell receptor beta chains were sequenced from one sample in a study of control samples from healthy donors and cancer patients (dated by TCRdb to about 2020). To prepare the library, the immunoSEQ multiplex PCR assay was applied. TCRdb stores this immuneACCESS table with in-frame sequences only. Part of the clones is absent; in the studies checked, under half of the shortfall reflects unresolved V genes, and no reason is known for the rest. The sample table holds about 150,000 clones, of which 75% to 90% were seen once. More than 4% of the sample lies in the top ten. The sample consisted of blood. These receptors all come from a man aged 25-45 years in good health.

In this sample, this clone turned up once. The chain is built from TRBV3-1 (or the pseudogene TRBV3-2) and TRBJ1-5; tentative D call: TRBD1 (5 bases). Germline CDR1 LGHDT, CDR2 YNNKEL (reference sequence). V lost 1 base, J lost 7 bases, and 20 bases lay in between. The CDR3 is 17 residues long. The CDR3 loop is CASSQGDRRGIPQPQHF. Written as DNA, the CDR3 is TGTGCCAGCAGCCAAGGGGATCGGAGGGGAATTCCCCAGCCCCAGCATTTT.

This rearrangement joins TRBV7-9 to TRBJ2-7; 11 bases are a match to TRBD2. The CDR3 loop spans 16 amino acids. In germline, CDR1 is SEHNR, CDR2 FQNEAQ (reference sequence). V gave up 5 bases and J gave up 4 bases; unmatched junction bases: 10. In nucleotides, the CDR3 is TGTGCCAGCAGCGTTGGCAGTAGCGGGAGGGGGTACGAGCAGTACTTC. Its protein product is CASSVGSSGRGYEQYF.

The chain combines TRBV7-6 with TRBJ2-1, with 12 bases lining up with TRBD2. V was pared by 3 bases and J by 9 bases, with 3 bases of the junction left unmatched. Germline lookup yields CDR1 SGHVS and CDR2 FNYEAQ. The CDR3 has 14 amino acids. The CDR3 here is CASSFGLAGREQFF. CDR3 in DNA: TGTGCCAGCAGCTTCGGACTAGCGGGACGTGAGCAGTTCTTC.

This rearrangement joins TRBV27 to TRBJ2-3; 10 bases align to TRBD2. The junction had 12 bases not matched to a gene; V was cut back by 5 bases and J by 1 base. CDR3 size: 18 residues. Per the germline V gene, CDR1 is MNHEY and CDR2 is SMNVEV (reference sequence). As DNA, the CDR3 is TGTGCCAGCAGTCCTCTTCGGCTAGCGGGGGCAGGCACAGATACGCAGTATTTT. Translated, it gives CASSPLRLAGAGTDTQYF.

This rearrangement joins TRBV7-9 to TRBJ2-1; unclear D gene. Germline loops: CDR1 SEHNR, CDR2 FQNEAQ (reference sequence). CDR3 length: 15 amino acids. Trimming stripped 5 bases from V and 8 bases from J, with 19 bases between. CDR3 sequence reads: CASSHPPGAVDEQFF. The CDR3 DNA is TGTGCCAGCAGCCACCCGCCGGGCGCGGTCGATGAGCAGTTCTTC.

The V call is TRBV15, the J call TRBJ2-1, with TRBD2 matching 8 bases. The CDR3 is made up of 13 amino acids. V lost 3 bases to trimming and J lost 13 bases; unmatched junction nucleotides: 8. Germline V gene sequence: CDR1 LNHNV, CDR2 YYDKDF (reference sequence). The CDR3 here is CATSSQKGLVQFF. In DNA form, the CDR3 reads TGTGCCACCAGCAGTCAAAAGGGACTAGTTCAGTTCTTC.

The J gene is TRBJ2-5, the V gene TRBV5-1, with 8 bases that match TRBD1. The CDR3 covers 15 residues. The germline V gene encodes CDR1 SGHRS and CDR2 YFSETQ. J lost 4 bases, V lost 0 bases, and 5 bases had no gene match. The chain's CDR3 is CASSLAGTGRETQYF. The CDR3 DNA sequence: TGCGCCAGCAGCTTGGCAGGGACAGGTAGAGAGACCCAGTACTTC.

The rearrangement joins TRBV7-2 to TRBJ1-3, with a tentative D call TRBD1 (5 bases). The germline V gene encodes CDR1 SGHTA and CDR2 FQGNSA. The CDR3 spans 15 residues. V gave up 8 bases and J gave up 4 bases, with 18 bases separating them. CDR3 protein: CASGLQGVSGNTIYF. The CDR3 DNA reads as TGTGCCAGCGGACTTCAGGGAGTATCCGGAAACACCATATATTTT.